This record concerns one T cell receptor beta chain sequence. Antigen unknown. These data belong to a study of graft-versus-host responses after intestinal transplantation. Whole-study context: Transplantation in recipients was multivisceral, liver-intestinal, or isolated intestinal. All recipients got anti-thymocyte globulin induction, then tacrolimus and steroids for about 3 years.

Whole-study findings and limits: Some patients had graft-donor T cell macrochimerism, and their allografts showed high graft-versus-host to host-versus-graft clonal ratios. Recipient bone marrow held GvH clones, some seen earlier in ileum or blood.

Profiled with immunoSEQ multiplex PCR; TCRdb holds only in-frame clones, not every one. The sample lists roughly 90,000 clones, about 93% occurring once. With 5 bases removed from V and 0 bases from J, the gap between germline ends came to 11 bases. Germline CDR1 SGHAT, CDR2 FQNNGV. The CDR3 sequence is 15 residues long. The chain joins TRBV11-2 to TRBJ2-1; D may be TRBD1 or TRBD2 (5 bases each). The TCR sequence derives from a human donor who received an intestinal transplant. The material was unstimulated CD8+ T cells sorted from spleen or lymph node cells, obtained before intestinal transplant. CDR3: CASSEAGSSYNEQFF. DNA of the CDR3: TGTGCCAGCAGCGAGGCAGGGAGCTCCTACAATGAGCAGTTCTTC.